This T cell receptor (beta chain) was sequenced during a study of shared clonotypes between healthy human individuals. The CDR3 extends over 17 amino acids. Trimming pared 4 bases from V and 6 bases from J, leaving 22 bases between. The V gene's germline CDR1 is SGHNT and CDR2 YYREEE (reference sequence). Nashville, Tennessee was home to all donors, each a Caucasian adult. Subsets obtained from CD4+ cells comprised CD45RA+ naive and CD45RA-negative memory cells. Generated by immunoSEQ multiplex PCR, the TCRdb table keeps only in-frame clones and is missing some. Seen here are approximately 980,000 clones, more than 75% observed once, and the top ten hold roughly 1.5%.

The chain has TRBV5-4 and TRBJ2-2; D not certain. Sequencing input: memory CD4+ T cells sorted from blood. Subset described: CD45RA-negative fraction. This receptor was obtained from a man younger than 35 in good health. The CDR3 DNA reads TGTGCCAGCAGCCCGGCAGACTTATGGTCTCGGGCCGGGGAGCTGTTTTTT. Translation: CASSPADLWSRAGELFF.